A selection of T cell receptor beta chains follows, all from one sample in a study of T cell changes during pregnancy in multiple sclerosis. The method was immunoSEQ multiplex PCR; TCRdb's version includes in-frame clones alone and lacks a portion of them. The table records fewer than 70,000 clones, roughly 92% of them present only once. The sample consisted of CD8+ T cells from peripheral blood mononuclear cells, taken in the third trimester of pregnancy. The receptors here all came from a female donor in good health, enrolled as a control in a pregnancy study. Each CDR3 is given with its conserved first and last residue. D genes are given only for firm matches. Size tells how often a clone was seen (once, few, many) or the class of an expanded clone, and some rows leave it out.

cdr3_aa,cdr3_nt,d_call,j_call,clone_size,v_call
CASSLDAGALLEQYF,TGTGCCAGCAGCTTAGATGCGGGGGCCCTCCTGGAGCAGTACTTC,-,TRBJ2-7,-,TRBV7-2
CASSPTGHSYEQYF,TGTGCCAGCAGCCCTACGGGACACTCCTACGAGCAGTACTTC,-,TRBJ2-7,-,TRBV7-2
CASKDGGGEQYF,TGTGCCAGCAAGGACGGGGGGGGCGAGCAGTACTTC,TRBD2,TRBJ2-7,-,TRBV4-2
CASSLSRNEQFF,TGTGCCAGCAGCTTAAGCCGCAATGAGCAGTTCTTC,-,TRBJ2-1,-,TRBV13
CASSEFPGAVNTGELFF,TGTGCCAGCAGTGAATTCCCAGGGGCCGTGAACACCGGGGAGCTGTTTTTT,-,TRBJ2-2,-,TRBV25-1
CASSPGFLITRNSYEQYF,TGTGCCAGTAGTCCCGGGTTCCTAATCACAAGAAACTCCTACGAGCAGTACTTC,-,TRBJ2-7,-,TRBV19
CASSLDSPTSVDNEQFF,TGTGCCAGCAGCTTAGATTCGCCTACTAGTGTAGACAATGAGCAGTTCTTC,-,TRBJ2-1,-,TRBV11-3
CASSLEGTEAFF,TGTGCCAGCAGCTTAGAGGGGACTGAAGCTTTCTTT,-,TRBJ1-1,-,TRBV13
CASSRQGDGYTF,TGTGCCAGCAGCAGACAGGGCGATGGCTACACCTTC,TRBD1,TRBJ1-2,-,TRBV5-6
CASSFDRSYKALYGYTF,TGTGCCAGCAGCTTCGACAGGTCTTACAAAGCACTCTATGGCTACACCTTC,-,TRBJ1-2,-,TRBV7-9
CASGGGGPYYGYTF,TGTGCCAGCGGCGGTGGAGGTCCCTACTATGGCTACACCTTC,-,TRBJ1-2,-,TRBV2
CASSRRAQPDNEQYF,TGTGCCAGCAGCCGGAGGGCCCAGCCAGATAACGAGCAGTACTTC,-,TRBJ2-7,-,TRBV4-2
CAWNPTGRANYGYTF,TGTGCCTGGAACCCGACCGGGAGGGCTAACTATGGCTACACCTTC,-,TRBJ1-2,-,TRBV30
CASSLGLAPGNTIYF,TGTGCCAGCAGCTTAGGGCTAGCTCCGGGAAACACCATATATTTT,-,TRBJ1-3,once,TRBV7-9
CASSSRLAGGTDTQYF,TGTGCCAGCAGTTCCCGTTTAGCGGGGGGCACAGATACGCAGTATTTT,TRBD2,TRBJ2-3,-,TRBV27
CASSSPRDGHYGYTF,TGTGCCAGCAGTTCCCCCCGTGATGGGCATTATGGCTACACCTTC,-,TRBJ1-2,once,TRBV6-5
CASRWGHRNSPLHF,TGTGCCAGCAGATGGGGACATCGGAATTCACCCCTCCACTTT,-,TRBJ1-6,-,TRBV5-6
CSVEVPLRGNTYEQYF,TGCAGCGTTGAAGTCCCCTTACGAGGGAATACCTACGAGCAGTACTTC,-,TRBJ2-7,-,TRBV29-1
CASSDEGLPYEQYF,TGTGCCAGCAGCGACGAGGGTCTCCCTTACGAGCAGTACTTC,-,TRBJ2-7,-,TRBV7-9
CASGLSGLTEAFF,TGTGCTAGTGGTTTGAGCGGGTTAACTGAAGCTTTCTTT,-,TRBJ1-1,-,TRBV12-5